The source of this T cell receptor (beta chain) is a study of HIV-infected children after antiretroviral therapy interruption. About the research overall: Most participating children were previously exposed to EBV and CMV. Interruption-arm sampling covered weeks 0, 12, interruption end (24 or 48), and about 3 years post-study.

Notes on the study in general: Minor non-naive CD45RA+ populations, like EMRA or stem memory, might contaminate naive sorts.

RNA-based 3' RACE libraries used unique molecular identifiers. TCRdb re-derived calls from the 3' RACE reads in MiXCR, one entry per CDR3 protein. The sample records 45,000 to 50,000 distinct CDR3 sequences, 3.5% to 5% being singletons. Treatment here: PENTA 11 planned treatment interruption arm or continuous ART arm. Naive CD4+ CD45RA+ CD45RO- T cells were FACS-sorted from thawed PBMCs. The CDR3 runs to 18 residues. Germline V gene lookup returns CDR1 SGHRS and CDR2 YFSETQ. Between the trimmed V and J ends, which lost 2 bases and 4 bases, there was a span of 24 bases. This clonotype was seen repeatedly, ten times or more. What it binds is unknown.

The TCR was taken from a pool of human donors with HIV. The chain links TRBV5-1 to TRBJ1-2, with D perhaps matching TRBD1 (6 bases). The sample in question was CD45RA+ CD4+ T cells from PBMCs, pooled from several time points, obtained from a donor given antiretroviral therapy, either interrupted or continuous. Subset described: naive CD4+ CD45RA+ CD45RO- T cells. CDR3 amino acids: CASSFGLGTTGSGYGYTF. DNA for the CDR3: TGCGCCAGCAGCTTTGGTTTGGGGACAACCGGCTCGGGCTATGGCTACACCTTC.